This T cell receptor (beta chain) was identified during a study of monozygotic twins with cystic fibrosis. Overall study: Library input was around 3.2 micrograms of fragmented DNA, with roughly 15 PCR cycles.

Findings and caveats of the study: In this small cohort, shared CDR3 numbers showed no association with age, concordance or disease severity. Monozygotic CF twin pairs shared significantly more nucleotide-identical clonotypes than unrelated CF individuals did.

A remark on this clone: What it recognizes is unknown.

Produced via immunoSEQ multiplex PCR; TCRdb's table is partial and in-frame only. Of 15,000 or so clones in the sample, 70% to 90% were seen once. Per the germline V gene, CDR1 is SNHLY and CDR2 is FYNNEI. The CDR3 length is 22 residues. V lost 11 bases and J 0 bases, leaving 38 bases between the germline ends. Sequenced: blood. This chain joins TRBV2 and TRBJ2-4; D assignment may be TRBD1 or TRBD2 (5 bases each). This receptor was taken from a boy between 10 and 17 years old with cystic fibrosis. CDR3: CAGQRTLPDNPTRRIAKNIQYF. In nucleotides, the CDR3 is TGTGCCGGACAACGGACTCTCCCCGACAACCCTACCCGCCGAATAGCCAAAAACATTCAGTACTTC.